Presented here are 23 T cell receptor beta chains from one specimen sequenced in a study of T cell changes during pregnancy in multiple sclerosis. Data came from immunoSEQ multiplex PCR; TCRdb stores just in-frame clones and leaves some out. The sample gives 55,000 to 85,000 clones, about 91% of which show up once; over 1.1% is in the top ten. This sample comprised peripheral blood, obtained after pregnancy. All receptors come from a female donor with multiple sclerosis, enrolled in a pregnancy study.

J is TRBJ2-7 and V is TRBV30; the match to TRBD1 covers 10 bases. CDR1 is GTSNPN and CDR2 is SVGIG in the germline V gene (reference sequence). V trimming: 2 bases; J trimming: 6 bases; junction bases outside the gene matches: 7. This CDR3 contains 14 residues. The CDR3 bases are TGTGCCTGGAGTTCCCCCGGGACAGGGGTCGAGCAGTACTTC. Protein sequence: CAWSSPGTGVEQYF.

The genes are TRBV19 and TRBJ2-7; perhaps TRBD2 as D (5 bases). Germline lookup yields CDR1 LNHDA and CDR2 SQIVND (reference sequence). The CDR3 extends over 13 amino acids. V dropped 8 bases and J dropped 2 bases, with 13 bases sitting between them. The CDR3 nucleotides are TGTGCCAGTTCTCCCGGGGATCCCTACGAGCAGTACTTC. Translation: CASSPGDPYEQYF.

This chain links TRBV10-3 with TRBJ2-2; D is undetermined. Looked up from germline, CDR1 is ENHRY and CDR2 is SYGVKD. V dropped 3 bases and J dropped 7 bases, with 9 bases sitting between them. This CDR3 has 13 residues. The CDR3 nucleotides are TGTGCCATCAGTGATACGCGTGGCGGGGAGCTGTTTTTT. This codes for CAISDTRGGELFF.

This clone was seen once. The J gene is TRBJ1-1, the V gene TRBV7-2; no firm D call. CDR1 and CDR2 from the germline V gene are SGHTA and FQGNSA. V was clipped by 1 base and J by 1 base, with 10 bases between them. The CDR3 consists of 15 residues. DNA of the CDR3: TGTGCCAGCAGCTTAGGCGCGGCTTGGAACACTGAAGCTTTCTTT. It yields the protein CASSLGAAWNTEAFF.

V gene TRBV10-1 combines with J gene TRBJ2-1, with 9 bases that match TRBD1. The CDR3 is 15 residues long. The V gene's germline CDR1 is WNHNN and CDR2 SYGVQD (reference sequence). Trimming took 6 bases from V and 4 from J; bases not matched to a gene: 7. CDR3 coding DNA: TGCGCCAGCAGCCTCGGGACAGGGCTTTACAATGAGCAGTTCTTC. As protein: CASSLGTGLYNEQFF.

The rearrangement links TRBV29-1 to TRBJ2-1; TRBD2 agrees at 8 bases. This CDR3 is built from 15 residues. V was clipped by 3 bases and J by 0 bases; unmatched bases: 4. Germline loops: CDR1 SQVTM, CDR2 ANQGSEA. The CDR3 loop reads CSVDPTSGSYNEQFF. The CDR3 bases are TGCAGCGTTGACCCCACTAGCGGCTCCTACAATGAGCAGTTCTTC.

Only one count was recorded for this clone. This chain uses TRBV7-2 with TRBJ2-3; 14 nucleotides agree with TRBD2. Germline trimming cut 3 bases from V and 2 bases from J; bases unmatched to any gene: 1. Germline loops: CDR1 SGHTA, CDR2 FQGNSA. The CDR3 totals 16 residues. The CDR3 sequence is CASSLTSGRATDTQYF. The CDR3 bases are TGTGCCAGCAGCTTGACTAGCGGGAGGGCCACAGATACGCAGTATTTT.

This chain links TRBV5-1 with TRBJ2-5; D possibly corresponds to TRBD1 (5 bases). The length of the CDR3 is 17 residues. Trimming removed 0 bases at V and 0 bases at J, with 15 bases between. Germline values: CDR1 SGHRS, CDR2 YFSETQ. CDR3 bases: TGCGCCAGCAGCTTGGGTCATGGGGCCGAGTACCAAGAGACCCAGTACTTC. It encodes CASSLGHGAEYQETQYF.

The chain combines TRBV15 with TRBJ2-7, with D maybe TRBD1 (5 bases). The CDR3 has 12 amino acids. Germline V gives CDR1 LNHNV, CDR2 YYDKDF (reference sequence). Trimming cost V 8 bases and J 0 bases, with 8 bases left between them. The CDR3 loop is CATGANSYEQYF. CDR3 bases: TGTGCCACCGGGGCCAACTCCTACGAGCAGTACTTC.

Concerning this clone itself: At one end, the junction sequence differs from germline, possibly due to a read error. In DNA, the CDR3 is TGTGCTAGCAGCCCGACAGGAGACTATGGCTACACCTTC. Its protein is CASSPTGDYGYTF. The gene calls are TRBV7-7 and TRBJ1-2; maybe TRBD1 (6 bases). CDR1 is SSHAT, CDR2 FNYEAQ, per germline (reference sequence). CDR3 length: 13 residues. Using reference TRBV7-7 and TRBJ1-2 for the parts outside the CDR3, the full variable domain is GAGVSQSPRYKVTKRGQDVTLRCDPISSHATLYWYQQALGQGPEFLTYFNYEAQPDKSGLPSDRFSAERPEGSISTLTIQRTEQRDSAMYRCASSPTGDYGYTFGSGTRLTVV.

The chain is built from TRBV28 and TRBJ1-2; tentatively, D is TRBD1 (6 bases). The V gene's germline CDR1 is MDHEN and CDR2 SYDVKM. CDR3 size: 13 residues. The V end lost 4 bases, the J end lost 7 bases, and 13 bases lay between the germline ends. The CDR3 reads CASSSYRAGGYTF. CDR3 coding DNA: TGTGCCAGCAGTTCCTACAGGGCGGGTGGCTACACCTTC.

This chain uses TRBV7-2 with TRBJ2-1; 10 bases align to TRBD2. Germline lookup yields CDR1 SGHTA and CDR2 FQGNSA. This CDR3 region has 15 residues. The V gene end was trimmed by 5 bases and the J gene end by 4 bases; junction bases not matched to a gene: 5. CDR3 sequence: CASSPPSGSYNEQFF. CDR3 DNA sequence: TGTGCCAGCAGCCCCCCTAGCGGGAGTTACAATGAGCAGTTCTTC.

CDR3 bases: TGTGCCAGTAGTCTCGGGGTGAACACCGGGGAGCTGTTTTTT. Its protein is CASSLGVNTGELFF. The chain couples TRBV19 to TRBJ2-2; tentative D call: TRBD2 (5 bases). Per the germline V gene, CDR1 is LNHDA and CDR2 is SQIVND (reference sequence). V was shortened by 5 bases and J by 1 base, with 8 bases between the two germline ends. The CDR3 is 14 residues long.

The chain links TRBV27 to TRBJ2-7, with 8 bases aligning to TRBD1. V shed 5 bases and J 1 base; nucleotides not matched to a gene: 4. The CDR3 runs to 14 residues. Germline CDR1 reads MNHEY; CDR2 reads SMNVEV (reference sequence). CDR3 sequence reads: CASSLGQGSYEQYF. DNA for the CDR3: TGTGCCAGCAGTCTAGGACAGGGATCCTACGAGCAGTACTTC.

This chain connects TRBV5-1 to TRBJ1-1, with a tentative D call TRBD1 (5 bases). Trimming left V 0 bases short and J 3 bases short, with 12 bases between. The CDR3 is made up of 15 amino acids. Looked up from germline, CDR1 is SGHRS and CDR2 is YFSETQ. The CDR3 spells CASSLVWWGDTEAFF. CDR3 DNA: TGCGCCAGCAGCTTGGTGTGGTGGGGGGACACTGAAGCTTTCTTT.

The chain recombines TRBV4-2 with TRBJ1-1; D is perhaps TRBD1 (6 bases). This CDR3 is 16 amino acids long. Germline V CDR1 and CDR2: LGHNA, YNFKEQ. The V end lost 0 bases, the J end lost 1 base, and 12 bases lay between the germline ends. CDR3 protein: CASSQDTGWGNTEAFF. CDR3 bases: TGTGCCAGCAGCCAAGATACAGGGTGGGGGAACACTGAAGCTTTCTTT.

This clone was observed a single time. The chain recombines TRBV5-1 with TRBJ2-1; 8 bases are a match to TRBD2. This CDR3 contains 16 residues. From germline, CDR1 is SGHRS and CDR2 YFSETQ. J gave up 4 bases and V 4 bases, and 10 bases lay outside the gene matches. This chain's CDR3 is CASSLDVAGGYNEQFF. CDR3 sequence (DNA): TGCGCCAGCAGCCTGGACGTCGCGGGAGGTTACAATGAGCAGTTCTTC.

The chain uses TRBV27 and TRBJ1-4; a weak D match, TRBD1 (6 bases). V lost 3 bases and J 7 bases, leaving 12 bases between the germline ends. Germline V lookup: CDR1 MNHEY, CDR2 SMNVEV (reference sequence). This CDR3 has 14 amino acids. Here the CDR3 reads CASSFGTGSEKLFF. In DNA form, the CDR3 reads TGTGCCAGCAGTTTTGGCACAGGGAGTGAAAAACTGTTTTTT.

V is TRBV5-1 and J is TRBJ1-4; 9 positions match TRBD1. The V gene end was trimmed by 2 bases and the J gene end by 8 bases; junction bases not matched to a gene: 7. The CDR3 sequence is 15 residues long. Germline lookup yields CDR1 SGHRS and CDR2 YFSETQ. CDR3: CASSLDRGKGEKLFF. CDR3 nucleotides: TGCGCCAGCAGCTTAGACAGGGGGAAGGGGGAAAAACTGTTTTTT.

The chain combines TRBV2 with TRBJ2-3, with TRBD2 as a possible D gene (5 bases). The V end lost 4 bases, the J end lost 7 bases, and 15 bases lay between the germline ends. Germline-derived CDR1 and CDR2 are SNHLY and FYNNEI. The CDR3 consists of 14 residues. CDR3 protein: CASSVSGWGNTQYF. The DNA for the CDR3 is TGTGCCAGCAGTGTCAGCGGCTGGGGAAATACGCAGTATTTT.

This sequence joins TRBV5-6 and TRBJ1-3; tentative D call: TRBD1 (5 bases). The CDR3 has 16 amino acids. CDR1 is SGHDT, CDR2 YYEEEE, per germline. Trimming shortened V by 0 bases and J by 10 bases, and 20 bases separated the two germline ends. CDR3 sequence: CASSLVRRGISGTIYF. The CDR3 DNA is TGTGCCAGCAGCTTGGTCCGCCGGGGGATTAGTGGGACCATATATTTT.

The chain uses TRBV19 and TRBJ1-4; TRBD1 agrees at 7 bases. Germline V gene sequence: CDR1 LNHDA, CDR2 SQIVND (reference sequence). This CDR3 spans 16 amino acids. With V trimmed by 6 bases and J by 0 bases, 7 bases remained unmatched. The CDR3 sequence is CASRGRGSSTNEKLFF. The DNA of the CDR3 is TGTGCCAGTAGGGGCAGGGGGTCGTCAACTAATGAAAAACTGTTTTTT.

This clone was detected once. The CDR3 reads CASSEGQGNTEAFF. CDR3 DNA sequence: TGTGCCAGCAGTGAGGGTCAGGGGAACACTGAAGCTTTCTTT. The gene calls are TRBV6-4 and TRBJ1-1, with D possibly being TRBD1 (5 bases). Germline-derived CDR1 and CDR2 are MRHNA and SNTAGT. The CDR3 spans 14 residues. Trimming cost V 3 bases and J 1 base, with 9 bases left between them.